Listed here are 32 T cell receptor beta chains from one sample, sequenced in a study of cytomegalovirus exposure and HLA in healthy donors. The PCR ran on 60 Vbeta and 13 Jbeta primers. Profiling relied on immunoSEQ multiplex PCR, and the TCRdb table lists in-frame clones only, not all of them. The repertoire holds about 140,000 clones, around 80% seen once, with about 2.2% in the top ten. Sequenced: PBMCs. These receptors all come from a man in his thirties or forties in good health and CMV-seronegative.

The rearrangement uses TRBV7-8 and TRBJ1-2, with D unclear. V was clipped by 1 base and J by 6 bases, with 9 bases between them. The CDR3 has 13 amino acids. Germline CDR1 and CDR2: SGHVS and FQNEAQ. The CDR3 DNA sequence: TGTGCCAGCAGCTTAGGGGGAGGAGATGGCTACACCTTC. Its protein product is CASSLGGGDGYTF.

The chain employs TRBV14 and TRBJ2-2; D possibly corresponds to TRBD2 (5 bases). The CDR3 is made up of 17 amino acids. CDR1 SGHDN and CDR2 FVKESK come from the germline V gene. The V and J ends lost 4 bases and 5 bases respectively, with 20 bases between them. The CDR3 bases are TGTGCCAGCAGCCCTTTCGCTAGACGACGGGATACCGGGGAGCTGTTTTTT. It yields the protein CASSPFARRRDTGELFF.

The chain links TRBV6-6 to TRBJ1-6; D not resolved. Trimming pared 7 bases from V and 7 bases from J, leaving 8 bases between. The CDR3 sequence is 12 residues long. Germline V CDR1 and CDR2: MNHNY, SVGAGI (reference sequence). As DNA, the CDR3 is TGTGCCAGCACATGGAGCAATTCACCCCTCCACTTT. The encoded protein is CASTWSNSPLHF.

J is TRBJ2-1 and V is TRBV28; the D gene is possibly TRBD2 (5 bases). Germline loops: CDR1 MDHEN, CDR2 SYDVKM. The CDR3 covers 14 residues. V was pared by 4 bases and J by 0 bases, with 7 bases between. The CDR3 DNA reads TGTGCCAGCAGTTCGGCGGGCTCCTACAATGAGCAGTTCTTC. Its protein is CASSSAGSYNEQFF.

The chain uses TRBV19 and TRBJ2-2, with TRBD2 as a possible D gene (5 bases). Germline CDR1 is LNHDA and CDR2 is SQIVND (reference sequence). Trimming removed 6 bases at V and 1 base at J, with 9 bases between. This CDR3 comprises 14 residues. The chain's CDR3 is CASSRTRNTGELFF. CDR3 sequence (DNA): TGTGCCAGTAGCCGGACTCGGAACACCGGGGAGCTGTTTTTT.

This clone has a handful of counts. The same CDR3 can be traced to other DNA sequences in this sample. This chain joins TRBV4-1 and TRBJ1-1; no clear D gene. The CDR3 sequence is 14 residues long. Trimming stripped 1 base from V and 0 bases from J, with 6 bases between. Per germline, CDR1 MGHRA and CDR2 YSYEKL. The chain's CDR3 is CASSQGLLNTEAFF. The DNA of the CDR3 is TGCGCCAGCAGCCAAGGGCTGCTGAACACTGAAGCTTTCTTT.

The chain is built from TRBV25-1 and TRBJ2-5, with TRBD1 matching over 8 bases. The junction had 3 bases not matched to a gene; V was cut back by 4 bases and J by 2 bases. The CDR3 contains 14 residues. The germline V gene encodes CDR1 MGHDK and CDR2 SYGVNS. Here the CDR3 reads CASSVRDRQETQYF. The CDR3 DNA follows: TGTGCCAGCAGTGTGAGGGACAGGCAAGAGACCCAGTACTTC.

This sequence joins TRBV27 and TRBJ2-1, with 9 positions matching TRBD1. Germline CDR1 is MNHEY and CDR2 is SMNVEV (reference sequence). The CDR3 is made up of 14 amino acids. V gave up 3 bases and J gave up 7 bases; unmatched junction bases: 4. The CDR3 protein is CASSLTGGRNEQFF. The DNA of the CDR3 is TGTGCCAGCAGTTTGACAGGGGGTCGGAATGAGCAGTTCTTC.

This rearrangement joins TRBV5-1 to TRBJ1-1; tentatively, D is TRBD1 (6 bases). Germline values: CDR1 SGHRS, CDR2 YFSETQ. The CDR3 has 16 amino acids. The V and J ends lost 2 bases and 5 bases respectively, with 19 bases between them. Written as DNA, the CDR3 is TGCGCCAGCAGCTTTCGTTGGGCAGGGGACTATACTGAAGCTTTCTTT. It yields the protein CASSFRWAGDYTEAFF.

The chain has TRBV6-5 and TRBJ1-1; D is perhaps TRBD1 (5 bases). Germline V gene data show CDR1 as MNHEY and CDR2 as SVGAGI. Trimming cost V 0 bases and J 7 bases, with 15 bases left between them. The CDR3 has 15 amino acids. The CDR3 region is CASSYSVVQDFEAFF. The CDR3 nucleotides read TGTGCCAGCAGTTACTCTGTCGTACAGGATTTTGAAGCTTTCTTT.

This sequence joins TRBV18 and TRBJ1-1, with 7 bases lining up with TRBD1. With 6 bases clipped from V and 2 bases from J, the junction kept 9 bases outside the gene matches. This CDR3 is built from 15 residues. In germline, CDR1 is KGHSH, CDR2 LQKENI. In DNA, the CDR3 is TGTGCCAGCTCTCCCCGACAGGGCCCTAACACTGAAGCTTTCTTT. Its translation is CASSPRQGPNTEAFF.

This clone has a handful of counts. V gene TRBV14 combines with J gene TRBJ2-6; no clear D gene. Germline values: CDR1 SGHDN, CDR2 FVKESK. This CDR3 is 17 amino acids long. V lost 0 bases to trimming and J lost 0 bases, with 9 bases between them. CDR3 protein: CASSQEGRYSGANVLTF. The CDR3 DNA sequence: TGTGCCAGCAGCCAAGAGGGCCGGTACTCTGGGGCCAACGTCCTGACTTTC.

There are a few counts of this clone. The chain has TRBV7-8 and TRBJ2-7; 11 nucleotides agree with TRBD2. V shed 5 bases and J 2 bases; nucleotides not matched to a gene: 8. CDR3 length: 16 residues. Germline V gives CDR1 SGHVS, CDR2 FQNEAQ. CDR3 amino acids: CASSPYRLAGPYEQYF. In nucleotides, the CDR3 is TGTGCCAGCAGCCCATACCGACTAGCGGGACCCTACGAGCAGTACTTC. The variable domain in full, with the rest retrieved from reference TRBV7-8 and TRBJ2-7, is GAGVSQSPRYKVAKRGQDVALRCDPISGHVSLFWYQQALGQGPEFLTYFQNEAQLDKSGLPSDRFFAERPEGSVSTLKIQRTQQEDSAVYLCASSPYRLAGPYEQYFGPGTRLTVT.

The chain combines TRBV6-5 with TRBJ2-7, with 7 nucleotides matching TRBD2. The V and J ends lost 5 bases and 5 bases, in that order; junction bases with no gene match: 12. CDR3 length: 15 residues. Germline loops: CDR1 MNHEY, CDR2 SVGAGI. Here the CDR3 DNA reads TGTGCCAGCAGTCCAATTTTCCGGGGGGATAACGAGCAGTACTTC. Translated, it gives CASSPIFRGDNEQYF.

This sequence joins TRBV6-5 and TRBJ2-7; TRBD2 matches at 8 bases. Germline values: CDR1 MNHEY, CDR2 SVGAGI. V shed 6 bases and J 2 bases; nucleotides not matched to a gene: 6. CDR3 length: 14 amino acids. CDR3 coding DNA: TGTGCCAGCAGAGTAGCGGGATCCGCCTACGAGCAGTACTTC. Residues: CASRVAGSAYEQYF.

This clone was seen a few times. CDR3 sequence reads: CASSLGRREQYF. CDR3 DNA sequence: TGTGCCAGCAGCTTAGGCCGGAGAGAGCAGTACTTC. The chain uses TRBV7-8 and TRBJ2-7; D is uncertain. The V and J ends lost 1 base and 7 bases respectively, with 8 bases between them. Germline V gene lookup returns CDR1 SGHVS and CDR2 FQNEAQ. The CDR3 is 12 residues long.

J is TRBJ2-3 and V is TRBV7-2, with 8 bases that match TRBD2. The germline V gene encodes CDR1 SGHTA and CDR2 FQGNSA. The CDR3 is 14 residues long. Losses at the gene ends were 4 bases for V and 1 base for J; bases not matched to a gene: 1. CDR3 sequence reads: CASSSTSGTDTQYF. CDR3 DNA: TGTGCCAGCAGCTCGACTAGCGGCACAGATACGCAGTATTTT.

The chain links TRBV6-5 to TRBJ1-5, with 11 bases fitting TRBD1. The CDR3 runs 15 residues. The V gene end was trimmed by 2 bases and the J gene end by 6 bases; junction bases not matched to a gene: 3. Germline V gives CDR1 MNHEY, CDR2 SVGAGI. The CDR3, as DNA: TGTGCCAGCAGTTACCGGACAGGGGGCAGTCAGCCCCAGCATTTT. This gives the protein CASSYRTGGSQPQHF.

This clone turned up a few times. This chain joins TRBV10-2 and TRBJ2-2, with 9 bases fitting TRBD1. Trimming removed 4 bases from V and 5 bases from J; junction bases left unmatched: 2. This CDR3 has 14 amino acids. Per germline, CDR1 WSHSY and CDR2 SAAADI. The CDR3 region is CASSGTGVTGELFF. The CDR3, as DNA: TGCGCCAGCAGTGGGACAGGGGTTACCGGGGAGCTGTTTTTT.

This rearrangement joins TRBV28 to TRBJ1-2; D may be TRBD1 (5 bases). The CDR3 spans 14 residues. With 0 bases removed from V and 4 bases from J, the gap between germline ends came to 9 bases. CDR1 is MDHEN, CDR2 SYDVKM, per germline. CDR3 sequence (DNA): TGTGCCAGCAGTTTATGGGGGCTGGGCTATGGCTACACCTTC. Translation: CASSLWGLGYGYTF.

The CDR3 bases are TGTGCCTGGAGTTCAGGGGTGATCACTGAAGCTTTCTTT. This translates into CAWSSGVITEAFF. V is TRBV30 and J is TRBJ1-1; TRBD1 might be the D (6 bases). This CDR3 region has 13 residues. Deletions cut 2 bases from V and 4 bases from J, with 11 bases between. Germline CDR1 reads GTSNPN; CDR2 reads SVGIG (reference sequence).

This chain joins TRBV10-3 and TRBJ2-2, with 10 bases matching TRBD1. This CDR3 spans 17 amino acids. Germline V gene data show CDR1 as ENHRY and CDR2 as SYGVKD. After removal of 4 bases from V and 5 bases from J, the junction contained 10 bases not matched to a gene. CDR3 DNA sequence: TGTGCCATCAGTGGACCGGGACAGGGGTTCGGGACCGGGGAGCTGTTTTTT. Encoded protein: CAISGPGQGFGTGELFF.

V gene TRBV10-2 combines with J gene TRBJ2-1; tentatively, D is TRBD2 (5 bases). Trimming cost V 2 bases and J 8 bases, with 7 bases left between them. Germline V gene lookup returns CDR1 WSHSY and CDR2 SAAADI. This CDR3 spans 12 amino acids. CDR3 loop: CASSETRDEQFF. For the CDR3, the DNA is TGCGCCAGCAGTGAGACGCGGGATGAGCAGTTCTTC.

This chain uses TRBV6-5 with TRBJ1-5; D remains unclear. The CDR3 contains 13 residues. Germline CDR1 and CDR2: MNHEY and SVGAGI. Trimming removed 2 bases at V and 4 bases at J, with 6 bases between. The CDR3 loop is CASSYSPNQPQHF. The CDR3 nucleotides are TGTGCCAGCAGTTACAGCCCAAATCAGCCCCAGCATTTT.

This clone was seen just once. This chain links TRBV7-9 with TRBJ1-5; D may be TRBD1 (6 bases). Germline CDR1 is SEHNR and CDR2 is FQNEAQ (reference sequence). CDR3 size: 14 residues. V was pared by 5 bases and J by 3 bases, with 11 bases between. CDR3 region: CASSRGDINQPQHF. As DNA, the CDR3 is TGTGCCAGCAGCCGAGGGGACATCAATCAGCCCCAGCATTTT.

The chain joins TRBV7-2 to TRBJ2-7; D remains ambiguous. Trimming took 2 bases from V and 1 from J, leaving 9 bases between them. The CDR3 loop spans 14 amino acids. Germline values: CDR1 SGHTA, CDR2 FQGNSA. In DNA form, the CDR3 reads TGTGCCAGCAGCTTAACCCAGACTTCCTACGAGCAGTACTTC. This codes for CASSLTQTSYEQYF.

On this clone: Other DNA sequences in this sample translate to the same CDR3. This chain links TRBV5-1 with TRBJ2-3; 8 nucleotides line up with TRBD1. Germline CDR1 is SGHRS and CDR2 is YFSETQ. The CDR3 has 14 amino acids. The J segment lost 6 bases and the V segment lost 4 bases, leaving 7 bases of the junction unmatched. The CDR3 protein is CASSLGQGADTQYF. The CDR3 DNA follows: TGCGCCAGCAGCCTAGGACAGGGCGCGGATACGCAGTATTTT.

This clone occurred a few times. The same CDR3 can be traced to other DNA sequences in this sample. V is TRBV19 and J is TRBJ1-1; TRBD1 aligns across 8 bases. The CDR3 runs 15 residues. CDR1 LNHDA and CDR2 SQIVND come from the germline V gene (reference sequence). J lost 5 bases, V lost 2 bases, and 7 bases had no gene match. CDR3 DNA: TGTGCCAGTAGTATATCGGGAACAGGGGGAACTGAAGCTTTCTTT. This encodes CASSISGTGGTEAFF. The full variable domain, with the rest looked up from reference TRBV19 and TRBJ1-1, is DGGITQSPKYLFRKEGQNVTLSCEQNLNHDAMYWYRQDPGQGLRLIYYSQIVNDFQKGDIAEGYSVSREKKESFPLTVTSAQKNPTAFYLCASSISGTGGTEAFFGQGTRLTVV.

This chain's CDR3 is CASTETASTDTQYF. The CDR3 DNA is TGTGCCAGCACCGAGACAGCTAGCACAGATACGCAGTATTTT. V usage is TRBV7-2 and J usage is TRBJ2-3; a weak D match, TRBD1 (5 bases). CDR1 is SGHTA, CDR2 FQGNSA, per germline. Trimming took 7 bases from V and 0 from J, leaving 11 bases between them. The length of the CDR3 is 14 residues.

The chain links TRBV28 to TRBJ1-3; TRBD1 aligns across 8 bases. V dropped 2 bases and J dropped 0; count of bases not matched to a gene: 15. The CDR3 spans 20 residues. Germline V CDR1 and CDR2: MDHEN, SYDVKM. This CDR3 is CASSLPRTGIFLSSGNTIYF. CDR3 sequence (DNA): TGTGCCAGCAGTTTACCAAGGACAGGGATCTTTCTCAGCTCTGGAAACACCATATATTTT.

This rearrangement joins TRBV15 to TRBJ2-2; D is perhaps TRBD1 (5 bases). V shed 1 base and J shed 6 bases, with 6 bases lying between them. The CDR3 contains 13 residues. Germline CDR1 is LNHNV and CDR2 is YYDKDF (reference sequence). The CDR3 DNA reads TGTGCCACCAGCAGAGTAGGGGCCGGGGAGCTGTTTTTT. Translation: CATSRVGAGELFF.

This chain joins TRBV28 and TRBJ2-2, with D hard to call. The CDR3 sequence is 14 residues long. V gave up 6 bases and J gave up 2 bases, with 10 bases separating them. Germline CDR1 and CDR2: MDHEN and SYDVKM. CDR3 protein: CASRKSLNTGELFF. The CDR3 nucleotides read TGTGCCAGCAGGAAGAGCTTAAACACCGGGGAGCTGTTTTTT.